The clone carrying this T cell receptor (beta chain) has a handful of counts. Its antigen is not identified. The data are from a study of OX40 agonist ivuxolimab in advanced cancers. Background on the study: Each dose-escalation patient presented with hepatocellular carcinoma, melanoma, renal cell or head and neck cancer. Patients were under 90% male with ages about 20 to 79, mean 60. Study-wide results and caveats: Some nonresponders likewise displayed low normalized T-cell clonal expansion. The investigators did not determine what antigen specificity the expanded peripheral T cells had.

Produced via immunoSEQ multiplex PCR; TCRdb's table is partial and in-frame only. This sample has tens of thousands of clones, with around four fifths found just once. This CDR3 region has 15 residues. Germline assignment: CDR1 MNHEY and CDR2 SMNVEV (reference sequence). V dropped 5 bases and J dropped 5; count of bases not matched to a gene: 11. V is TRBV27 and J is TRBJ1-1, with 7 bases matching TRBD1. The origin of this receptor is an adult with an advanced solid tumor such as melanoma, head and neck, liver or kidney cancer. The sample consisted of CD4+ or CD8+ T cells sorted from blood, taken in a trial of the OX40 agonist ivuxolimab. CDR3: CASSTNRGRGTEAFF. CDR3 DNA: TGTGCCAGCAGTACAAACAGGGGACGGGGAACTGAAGCTTTCTTT.